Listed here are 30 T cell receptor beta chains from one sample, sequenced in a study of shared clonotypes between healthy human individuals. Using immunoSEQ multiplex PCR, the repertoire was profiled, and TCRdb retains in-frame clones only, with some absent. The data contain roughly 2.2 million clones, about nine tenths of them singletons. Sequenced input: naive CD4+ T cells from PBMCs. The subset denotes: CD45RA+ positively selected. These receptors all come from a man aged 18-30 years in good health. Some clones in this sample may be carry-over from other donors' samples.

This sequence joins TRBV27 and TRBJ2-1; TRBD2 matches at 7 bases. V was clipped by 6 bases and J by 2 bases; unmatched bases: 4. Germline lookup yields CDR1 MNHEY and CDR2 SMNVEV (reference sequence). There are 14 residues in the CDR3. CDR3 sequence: CASRRLAPYNEQFF. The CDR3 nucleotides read TGTGCCAGCAGGAGACTAGCCCCCTACAATGAGCAGTTCTTC.

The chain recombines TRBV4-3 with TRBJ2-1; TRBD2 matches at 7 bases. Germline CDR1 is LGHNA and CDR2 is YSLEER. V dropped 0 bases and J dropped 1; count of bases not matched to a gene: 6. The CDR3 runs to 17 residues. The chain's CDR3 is CASSQDLGLESYNEQFF. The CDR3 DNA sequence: TGCGCCAGCAGCCAAGATCTCGGACTAGAGTCCTACAATGAGCAGTTCTTC.

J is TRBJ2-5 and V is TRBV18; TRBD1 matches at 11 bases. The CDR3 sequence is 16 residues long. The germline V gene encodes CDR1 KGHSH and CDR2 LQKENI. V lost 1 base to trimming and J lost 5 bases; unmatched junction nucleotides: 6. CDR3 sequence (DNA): TGTGCCAGCTCACCACTCGGACAGGGGGCAACGGAGACCCAGTACTTC. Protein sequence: CASSPLGQGATETQYF.

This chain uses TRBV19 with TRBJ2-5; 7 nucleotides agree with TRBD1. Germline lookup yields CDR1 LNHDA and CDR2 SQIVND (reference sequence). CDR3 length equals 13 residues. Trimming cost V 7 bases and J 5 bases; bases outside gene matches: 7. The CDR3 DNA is TGTGCCAGTAACAGGGGCCCGACGGAGACCCAGTACTTC. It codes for CASNRGPTETQYF.

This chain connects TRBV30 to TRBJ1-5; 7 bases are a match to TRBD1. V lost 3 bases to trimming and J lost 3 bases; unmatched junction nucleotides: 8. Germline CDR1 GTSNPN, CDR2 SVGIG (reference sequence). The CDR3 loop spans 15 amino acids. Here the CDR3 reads CAWSSGTAPNQPQHF. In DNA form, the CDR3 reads TGTGCCTGGAGCTCCGGGACAGCCCCCAATCAGCCCCAGCATTTT.

The CDR3 is CASSEQGARNTEAFF. The DNA of the CDR3 is TGTGCCAGCAGTGAACAGGGGGCGCGCAACACTGAAGCTTTCTTT. The genes are TRBV25-1 and TRBJ1-1, with 8 bases matching TRBD1. The CDR3 is made up of 15 amino acids. V gave up 2 bases and J gave up 2 bases; unmatched junction bases: 4. In germline, CDR1 is MGHDK, CDR2 SYGVNS.

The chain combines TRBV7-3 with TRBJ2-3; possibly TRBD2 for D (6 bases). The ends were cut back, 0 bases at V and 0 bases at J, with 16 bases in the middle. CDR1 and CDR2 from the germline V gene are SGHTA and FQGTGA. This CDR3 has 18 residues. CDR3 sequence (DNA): TGTGCCAGCAGCTTAACGCTAGATGGGAGGAGGAGCACAGATACGCAGTATTTT. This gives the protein CASSLTLDGRRSTDTQYF.

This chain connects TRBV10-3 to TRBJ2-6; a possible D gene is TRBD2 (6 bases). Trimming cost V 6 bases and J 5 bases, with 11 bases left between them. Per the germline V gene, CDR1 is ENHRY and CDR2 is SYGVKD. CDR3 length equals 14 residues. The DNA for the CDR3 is TGTGCCATCAGGCCAGCGGGCTGGGCCAACGTCCTGACTTTC. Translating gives CAIRPAGWANVLTF.

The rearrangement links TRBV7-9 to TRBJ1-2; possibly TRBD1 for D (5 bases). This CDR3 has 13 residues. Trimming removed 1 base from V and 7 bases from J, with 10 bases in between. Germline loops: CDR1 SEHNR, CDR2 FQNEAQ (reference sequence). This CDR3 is CASSLEGAGGYTF. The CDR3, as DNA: TGTGCCAGCAGCTTAGAAGGGGCGGGTGGCTACACCTTC.

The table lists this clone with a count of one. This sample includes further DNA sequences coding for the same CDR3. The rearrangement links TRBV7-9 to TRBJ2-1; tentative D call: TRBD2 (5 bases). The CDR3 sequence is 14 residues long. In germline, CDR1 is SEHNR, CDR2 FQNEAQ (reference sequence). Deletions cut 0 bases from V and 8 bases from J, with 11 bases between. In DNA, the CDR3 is TGTGCCAGCAGCTTAGCCCGGGGTCTCGATGAGCAGTTCTTC. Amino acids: CASSLARGLDEQFF. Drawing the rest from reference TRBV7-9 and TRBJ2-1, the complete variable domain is DTGVSQNPRHKITKRGQNVTFRCDPISEHNRLYWYRQTLGQGPEFLTYFQNEAQLEKSRLLSDRFSAERPKGSFSTLEIQRTEQGDSAMYLCASSLARGLDEQFFGPGTRLTVL.

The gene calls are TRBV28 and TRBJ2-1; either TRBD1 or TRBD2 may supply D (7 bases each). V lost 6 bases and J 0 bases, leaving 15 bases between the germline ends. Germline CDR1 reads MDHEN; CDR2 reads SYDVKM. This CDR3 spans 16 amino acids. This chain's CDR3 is CASRAGGAPSYNEQFF. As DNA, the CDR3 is TGTGCCAGCAGGGCAGGGGGGGCACCCTCCTACAATGAGCAGTTCTTC.

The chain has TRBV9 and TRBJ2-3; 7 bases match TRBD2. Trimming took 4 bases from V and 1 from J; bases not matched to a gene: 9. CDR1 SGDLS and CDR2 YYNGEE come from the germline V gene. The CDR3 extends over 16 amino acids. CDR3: CASSPRSSGRTDTQYF. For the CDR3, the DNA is TGTGCCAGCAGCCCCCGTTCTAGCGGACGCACAGATACGCAGTATTTT.

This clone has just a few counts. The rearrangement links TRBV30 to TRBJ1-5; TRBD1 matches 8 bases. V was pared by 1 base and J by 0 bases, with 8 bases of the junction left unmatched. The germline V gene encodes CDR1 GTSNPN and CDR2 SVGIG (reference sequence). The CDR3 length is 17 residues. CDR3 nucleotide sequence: TGTGCCTGGAGTGAGACCCAGGGGGCTCATAGCAATCAGCCCCAGCATTTT. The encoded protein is CAWSETQGAHSNQPQHF.

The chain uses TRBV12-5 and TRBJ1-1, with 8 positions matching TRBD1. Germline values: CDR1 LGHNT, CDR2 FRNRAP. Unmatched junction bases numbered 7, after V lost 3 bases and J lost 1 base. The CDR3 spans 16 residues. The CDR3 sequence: CASGFWTGPENTEAFF. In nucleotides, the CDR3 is TGTGCTAGTGGTTTCTGGACAGGGCCAGAGAACACTGAAGCTTTCTTT.

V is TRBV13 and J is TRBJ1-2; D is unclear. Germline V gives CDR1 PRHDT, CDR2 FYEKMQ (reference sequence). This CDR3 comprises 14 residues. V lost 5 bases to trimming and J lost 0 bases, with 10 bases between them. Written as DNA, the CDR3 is TGTGCCAGCAGCACAACAAGGCCTAACTATGGCTACACCTTC. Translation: CASSTTRPNYGYTF.

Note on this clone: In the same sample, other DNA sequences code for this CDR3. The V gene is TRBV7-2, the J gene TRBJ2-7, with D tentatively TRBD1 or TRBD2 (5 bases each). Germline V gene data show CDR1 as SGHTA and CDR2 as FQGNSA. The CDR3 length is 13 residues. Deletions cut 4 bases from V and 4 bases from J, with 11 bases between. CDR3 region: CASSSRGGYEQYF. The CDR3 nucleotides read TGTGCCAGCAGCTCGAGGGGTGGGTACGAGCAGTACTTC. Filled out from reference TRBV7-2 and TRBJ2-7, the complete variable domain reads GAGVSQSPSNKVTEKGKDVELRCDPISGHTALYWYRQSLGQGLEFLIYFQGNSAPDKSGLPSDRFSAERTGGSVSTLTIQRTQQEDSAVYLCASSSRGGYEQYFGPGTRLTVT.

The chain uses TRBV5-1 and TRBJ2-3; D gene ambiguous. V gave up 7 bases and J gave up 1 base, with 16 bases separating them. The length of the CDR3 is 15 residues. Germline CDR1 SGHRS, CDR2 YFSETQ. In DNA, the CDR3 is TGCGCCAGCTCCCTAACCGGGTTTGGCACAGATACGCAGTATTTT. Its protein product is CASSLTGFGTDTQYF.

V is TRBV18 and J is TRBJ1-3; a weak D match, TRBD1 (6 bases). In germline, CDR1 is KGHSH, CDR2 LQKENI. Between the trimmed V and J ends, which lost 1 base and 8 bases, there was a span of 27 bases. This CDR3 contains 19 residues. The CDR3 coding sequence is TGTGCCAGCTCACCACTGTCCTCGACAGGTTGGGGTAGCGTGGACACCATATATTTT. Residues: CASSPLSSTGWGSVDTIYF.

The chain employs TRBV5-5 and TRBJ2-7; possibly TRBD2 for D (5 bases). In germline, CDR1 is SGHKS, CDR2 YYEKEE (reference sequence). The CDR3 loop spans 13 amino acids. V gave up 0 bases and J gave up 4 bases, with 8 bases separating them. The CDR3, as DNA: TGTGCCAGCAGCTTGGCGTCGGGGTACGAGCAGTACTTC. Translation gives CASSLASGYEQYF.

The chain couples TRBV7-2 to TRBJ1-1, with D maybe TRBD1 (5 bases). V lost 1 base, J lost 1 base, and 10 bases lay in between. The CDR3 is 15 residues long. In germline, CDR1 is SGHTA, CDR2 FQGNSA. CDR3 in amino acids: CASSLGWDPNTEAFF. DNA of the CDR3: TGTGCCAGCAGCTTAGGCTGGGACCCGAACACTGAAGCTTTCTTT.

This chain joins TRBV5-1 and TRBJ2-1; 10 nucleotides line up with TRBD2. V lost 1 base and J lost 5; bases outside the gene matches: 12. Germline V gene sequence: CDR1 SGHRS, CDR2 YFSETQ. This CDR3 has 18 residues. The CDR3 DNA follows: TGCGCCAGCAGCTTGCGGGGGCTAGCGGGAGTTCTAGACAATGAGCAGTTCTTC. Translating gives CASSLRGLAGVLDNEQFF.

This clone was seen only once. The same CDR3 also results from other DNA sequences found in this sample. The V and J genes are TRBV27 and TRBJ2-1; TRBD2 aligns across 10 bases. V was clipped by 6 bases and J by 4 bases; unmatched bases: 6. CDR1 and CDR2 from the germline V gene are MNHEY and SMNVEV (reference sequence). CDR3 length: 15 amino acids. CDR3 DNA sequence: TGTGCCAGCAGCCCTTTAGCGGGAGGATACAATGAGCAGTTCTTC. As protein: CASSPLAGGYNEQFF.

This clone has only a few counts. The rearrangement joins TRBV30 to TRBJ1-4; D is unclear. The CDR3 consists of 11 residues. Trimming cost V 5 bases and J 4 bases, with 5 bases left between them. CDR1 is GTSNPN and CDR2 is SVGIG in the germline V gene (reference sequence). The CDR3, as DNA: TGTGCCTGGGCCCATAATGAAAAACTGTTTTTT. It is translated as CAWAHNEKLFF.

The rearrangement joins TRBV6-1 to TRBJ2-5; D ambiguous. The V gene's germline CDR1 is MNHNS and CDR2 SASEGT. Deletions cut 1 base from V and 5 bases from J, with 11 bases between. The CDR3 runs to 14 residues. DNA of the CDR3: TGTGCCAGCAGTGAAGGGGCTAGTTGGGAGACCCAGTACTTC. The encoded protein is CASSEGASWETQYF.

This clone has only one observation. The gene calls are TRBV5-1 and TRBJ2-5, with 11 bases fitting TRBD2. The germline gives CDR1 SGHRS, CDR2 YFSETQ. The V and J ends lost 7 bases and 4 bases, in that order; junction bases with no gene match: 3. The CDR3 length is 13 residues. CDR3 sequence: CASSGLAGETQYF. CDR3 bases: TGCGCCAGCTCCGGACTAGCGGGAGAGACCCAGTACTTC.

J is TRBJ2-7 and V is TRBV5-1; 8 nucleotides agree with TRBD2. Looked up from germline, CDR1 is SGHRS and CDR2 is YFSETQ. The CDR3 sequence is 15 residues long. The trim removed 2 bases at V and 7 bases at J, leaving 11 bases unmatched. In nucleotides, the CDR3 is TGCGCCAGCAGCTTAACGACTAGCGCCACGGGGGAGCAGTACTTC. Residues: CASSLTTSATGEQYF. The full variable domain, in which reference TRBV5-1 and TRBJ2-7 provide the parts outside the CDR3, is KAGVTQTPRYLIKTRGQQVTLSCSPISGHRSVSWYQQTPGQGLQFLFEYFSETQRNKGNFPGRFSGRQFSNSRSEMNVSTLELGDSALYLCASSLTTSATGEQYFGPGTRLTVT.

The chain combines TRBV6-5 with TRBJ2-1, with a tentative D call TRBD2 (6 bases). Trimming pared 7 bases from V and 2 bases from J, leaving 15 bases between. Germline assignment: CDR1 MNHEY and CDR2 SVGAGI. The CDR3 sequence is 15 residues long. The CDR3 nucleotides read TGTGCCAGCACCTCCCGGGGGAGAACCTACAATGAGCAGTTCTTC. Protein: CASTSRGRTYNEQFF.

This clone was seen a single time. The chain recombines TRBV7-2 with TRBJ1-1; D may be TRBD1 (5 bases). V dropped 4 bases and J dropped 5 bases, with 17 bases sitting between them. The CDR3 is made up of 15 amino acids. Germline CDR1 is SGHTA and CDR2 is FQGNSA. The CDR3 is CASSSVGGVLTEAFF. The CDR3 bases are TGTGCCAGCAGCTCGGTGGGGGGTGTATTGACTGAAGCTTTCTTT.

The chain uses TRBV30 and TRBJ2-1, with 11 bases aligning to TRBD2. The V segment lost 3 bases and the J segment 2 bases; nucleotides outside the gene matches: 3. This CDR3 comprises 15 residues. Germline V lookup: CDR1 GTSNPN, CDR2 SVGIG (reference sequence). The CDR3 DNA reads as TGTGCCTGGAGGCGGACTAGCGGGCCCTACAATGAGCAGTTCTTC. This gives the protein CAWRRTSGPYNEQFF.

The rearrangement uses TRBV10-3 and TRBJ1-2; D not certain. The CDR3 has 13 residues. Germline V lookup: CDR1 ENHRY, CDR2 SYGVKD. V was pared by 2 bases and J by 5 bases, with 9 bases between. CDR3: CAISEIRNYGYTF. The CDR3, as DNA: TGTGCCATCAGTGAGATCCGGAATTATGGCTACACCTTC.